The 8 T cell receptor beta chains listed next were all sequenced from one sample in a study of early stage breast cancer tumors. TCRdb's copy holds only in-frame clones and misses some; the assay was immunoSEQ multiplex PCR. The table lists fewer than 70,000 clones, around 80% of them singletons, with approximately 4.5% in the top ten. Input material: blood. The receptors stem from a person in their 40s with breast cancer.

This clone was seen once. The chain couples TRBV5-1 to TRBJ2-3; 7 bases are a match to TRBD1. V was pared by 4 bases and J by 0 bases, with 8 bases of the junction left unmatched. In germline, CDR1 is SGHRS, CDR2 YFSETQ. The CDR3 has 16 amino acids. The CDR3 coding sequence is TGCGCCAGCAGCACCCTTCCGGGACAGAGCACAGATACGCAGTATTTT. Translated, it gives CASSTLPGQSTDTQYF.

The chain links TRBV7-9 to TRBJ2-4, with D tentatively TRBD1 (6 bases). The CDR3 has 17 amino acids. Per the germline V gene, CDR1 is SEHNR and CDR2 is FQNEAQ (reference sequence). Between the trimmed V and J ends, which lost 2 bases and 0 bases, there was a span of 14 bases. The CDR3 sequence is CASSLTRTDLAKNIQYF. The CDR3 DNA follows: TGTGCCAGCAGCTTAACTCGGACAGATCTAGCCAAAAACATTCAGTACTTC.

The chain uses TRBV27 and TRBJ1-1; D gene unclear. V dropped 6 bases and J dropped 1 base, with 3 bases sitting between them. CDR1 MNHEY and CDR2 SMNVEV come from the germline V gene (reference sequence). The CDR3 extends over 11 amino acids. CDR3 nucleotides: TGTGCCAGCAGATCGAACACTGAAGCTTTCTTT. This gives the protein CASRSNTEAFF.

This chain connects TRBV5-4 to TRBJ2-5; 9 nucleotides agree with TRBD2. The CDR3 runs 15 residues. CDR1 SGHNT and CDR2 YYREEE come from the germline V gene (reference sequence). Losses at the gene ends were 2 bases for V and 2 bases for J; bases not matched to a gene: 4. The CDR3: CASSLSLAGQETQYF. The DNA of the CDR3 is TGTGCCAGCAGCTTAAGTCTAGCGGGGCAAGAGACCCAGTACTTC.

The V gene is TRBV11-2, the J gene TRBJ2-1; a weak D match, TRBD1 (6 bases). The germline gives CDR1 SGHAT, CDR2 FQNNGV. V was shortened by 4 bases and J by 1 base, with 11 bases between the two germline ends. The CDR3 sequence is 15 residues long. This chain's CDR3 is CASSWGHNSYNEQFF. The CDR3 nucleotides read TGTGCCAGCAGCTGGGGACACAATTCCTACAATGAGCAGTTCTTC.

This clone was observed once. The gene calls are TRBV5-1 and TRBJ2-3; TRBD2 is a possible D gene (6 bases). This CDR3 is 15 amino acids long. Per germline, CDR1 SGHRS and CDR2 YFSETQ. V was clipped by 2 bases and J by 0 bases, with 10 bases between them. The DNA of the CDR3 is TGCGCCAGCAGCTTTAGCGGTTCTAGCACAGATACGCAGTATTTT. Translating gives CASSFSGSSTDTQYF.

This sequence joins TRBV30 and TRBJ2-1; TRBD2 aligns across 9 bases. Trimming removed 0 bases from V and 5 bases from J; junction bases left unmatched: 8. Germline CDR1 reads GTSNPN; CDR2 reads SVGIG (reference sequence). CDR3 length equals 16 residues. As DNA, the CDR3 is TGTGCCTGGAGTGTAGGACGGCTAGCGGGAAACAATGAGCAGTTCTTC. It codes for CAWSVGRLAGNNEQFF.

The rearrangement joins TRBV27 to TRBJ2-3; D is ambiguous. Germline assignment: CDR1 MNHEY and CDR2 SMNVEV (reference sequence). The CDR3 totals 14 residues. V dropped 3 bases and J dropped 0 bases, with 7 bases sitting between them. The CDR3 loop is CASSFKGSTDTQYF. The CDR3 DNA is TGTGCCAGCAGTTTCAAGGGTAGCACAGATACGCAGTATTTT.